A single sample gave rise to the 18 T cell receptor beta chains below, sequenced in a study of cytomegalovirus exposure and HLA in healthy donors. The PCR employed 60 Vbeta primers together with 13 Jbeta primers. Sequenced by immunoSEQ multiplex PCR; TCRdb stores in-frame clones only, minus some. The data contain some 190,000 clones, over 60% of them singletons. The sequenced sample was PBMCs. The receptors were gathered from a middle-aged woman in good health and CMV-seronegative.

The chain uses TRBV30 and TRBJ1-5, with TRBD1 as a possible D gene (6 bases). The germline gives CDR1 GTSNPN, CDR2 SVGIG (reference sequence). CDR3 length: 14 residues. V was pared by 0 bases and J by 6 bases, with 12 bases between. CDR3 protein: CAWSVGGGFQPQHF. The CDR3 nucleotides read TGTGCCTGGAGTGTAGGCGGGGGCTTTCAGCCCCAGCATTTT.

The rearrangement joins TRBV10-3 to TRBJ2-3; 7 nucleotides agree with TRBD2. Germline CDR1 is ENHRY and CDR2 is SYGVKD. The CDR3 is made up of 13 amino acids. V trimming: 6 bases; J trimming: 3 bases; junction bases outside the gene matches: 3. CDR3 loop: CAIRREGTDTQYF. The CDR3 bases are TGTGCCATCAGGAGGGAGGGGACAGATACGCAGTATTTT.

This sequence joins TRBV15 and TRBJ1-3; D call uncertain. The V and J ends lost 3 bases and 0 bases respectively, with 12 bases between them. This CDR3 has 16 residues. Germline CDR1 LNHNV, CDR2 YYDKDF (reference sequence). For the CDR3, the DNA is TGTGCCACCAGCAGCCAAAGACTCAACTCTGGAAACACCATATATTTT. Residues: CATSSQRLNSGNTIYF.

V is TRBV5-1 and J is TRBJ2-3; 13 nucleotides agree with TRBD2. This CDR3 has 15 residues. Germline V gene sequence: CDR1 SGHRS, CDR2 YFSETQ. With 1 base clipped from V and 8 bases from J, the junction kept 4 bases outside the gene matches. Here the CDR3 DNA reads TGCGCCAGCAGCTTGACTAGCGGGAGGGAGGGTACGCAGTATTTT. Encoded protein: CASSLTSGREGTQYF.

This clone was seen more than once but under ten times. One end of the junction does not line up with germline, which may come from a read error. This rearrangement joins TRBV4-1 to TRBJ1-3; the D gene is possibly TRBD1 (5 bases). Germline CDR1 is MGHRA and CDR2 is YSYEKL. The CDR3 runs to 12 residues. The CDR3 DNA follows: TGCGCCAGCAGCCTAAACCCGACAGAGGCGCCCTTT. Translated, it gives CASSLNPTEAPF.

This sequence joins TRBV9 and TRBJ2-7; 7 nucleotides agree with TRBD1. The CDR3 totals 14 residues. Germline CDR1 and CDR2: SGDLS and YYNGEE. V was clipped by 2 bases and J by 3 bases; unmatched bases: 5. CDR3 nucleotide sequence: TGTGCCAGCAGCGTCGACCGGGACAGCTACGAGCAGTACTTC. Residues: CASSVDRDSYEQYF.

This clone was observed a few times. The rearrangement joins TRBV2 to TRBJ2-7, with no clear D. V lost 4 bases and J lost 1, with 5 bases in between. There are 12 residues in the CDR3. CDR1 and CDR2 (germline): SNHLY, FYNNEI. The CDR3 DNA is TGTGCCAGCAGTGTGACATCCTACGAGCAGTACGTC. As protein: CASSVTSYEQYV.

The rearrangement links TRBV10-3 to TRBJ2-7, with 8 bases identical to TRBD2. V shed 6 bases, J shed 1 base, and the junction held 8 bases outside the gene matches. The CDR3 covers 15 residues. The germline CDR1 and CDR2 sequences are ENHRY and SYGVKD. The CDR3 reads CAISSGTRGSYEQYV. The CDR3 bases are TGTGCCATCAGCTCCGGGACTAGGGGATCCTACGAGCAGTACGTC.

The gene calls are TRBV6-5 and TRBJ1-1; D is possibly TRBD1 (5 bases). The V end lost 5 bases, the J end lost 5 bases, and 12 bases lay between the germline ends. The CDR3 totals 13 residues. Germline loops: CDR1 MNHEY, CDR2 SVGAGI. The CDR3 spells CASSDQGGTEAFF. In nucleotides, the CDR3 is TGTGCCAGCAGTGACCAGGGAGGAACTGAAGCTTTCTTT.

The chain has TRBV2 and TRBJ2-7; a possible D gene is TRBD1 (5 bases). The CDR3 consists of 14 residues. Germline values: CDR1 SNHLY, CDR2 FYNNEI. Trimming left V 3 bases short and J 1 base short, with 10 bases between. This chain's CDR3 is CASSDSGLSYEQYF. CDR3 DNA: TGTGCCAGCAGTGATTCAGGGCTGTCCTACGAGCAGTACTTC.

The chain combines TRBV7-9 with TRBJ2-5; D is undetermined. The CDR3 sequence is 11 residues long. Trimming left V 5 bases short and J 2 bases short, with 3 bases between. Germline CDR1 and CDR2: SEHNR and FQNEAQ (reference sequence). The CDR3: CASSQQETQYF. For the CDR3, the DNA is TGTGCCAGCAGCCAACAAGAGACCCAGTACTTC.

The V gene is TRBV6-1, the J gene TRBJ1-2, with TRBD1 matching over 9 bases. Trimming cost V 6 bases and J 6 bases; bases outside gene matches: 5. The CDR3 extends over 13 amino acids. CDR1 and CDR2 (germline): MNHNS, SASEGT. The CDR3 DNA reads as TGTGCCAGCAGCGAACAGGGGGCGAATGGCTACACCTTC. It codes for CASSEQGANGYTF.

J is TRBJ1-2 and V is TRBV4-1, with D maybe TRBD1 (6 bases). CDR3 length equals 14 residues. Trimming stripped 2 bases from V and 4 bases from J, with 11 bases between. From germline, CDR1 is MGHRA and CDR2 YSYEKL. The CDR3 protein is CASSQPTGLYGYTF. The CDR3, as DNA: TGCGCCAGCAGCCAACCGACAGGACTCTATGGCTACACCTTC.

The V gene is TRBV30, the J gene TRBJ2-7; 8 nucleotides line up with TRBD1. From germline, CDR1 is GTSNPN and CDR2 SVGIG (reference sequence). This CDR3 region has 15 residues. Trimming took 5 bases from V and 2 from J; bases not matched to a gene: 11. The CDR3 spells CAWSLGRGHTYEQYF. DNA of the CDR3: TGTGCCTGGTCACTAGGCAGGGGGCATACCTACGAGCAGTACTTC.

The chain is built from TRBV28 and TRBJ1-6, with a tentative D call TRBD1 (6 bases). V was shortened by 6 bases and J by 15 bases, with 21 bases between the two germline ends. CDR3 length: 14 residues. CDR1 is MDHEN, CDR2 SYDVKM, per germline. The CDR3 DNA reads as TGTGCCAGCAGCTTTCCTCTGGACAGACCGATCCTCCACTTT. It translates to CASSFPLDRPILHF.

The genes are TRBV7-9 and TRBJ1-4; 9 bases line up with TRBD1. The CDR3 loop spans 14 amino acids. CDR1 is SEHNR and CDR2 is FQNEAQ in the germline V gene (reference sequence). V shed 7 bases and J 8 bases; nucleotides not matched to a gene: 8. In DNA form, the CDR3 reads TGTGCCAGCATCCCCGGGACAGGGTGGGAAAAACTGTTTTTT. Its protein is CASIPGTGWEKLFF.

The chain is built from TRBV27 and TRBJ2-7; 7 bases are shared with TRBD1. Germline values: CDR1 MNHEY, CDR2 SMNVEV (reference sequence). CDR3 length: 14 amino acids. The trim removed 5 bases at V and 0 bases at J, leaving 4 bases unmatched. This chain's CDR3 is CASSRQGSSYEQYF. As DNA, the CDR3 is TGTGCCAGCAGTCGACAGGGAAGCTCCTACGAGCAGTACTTC.

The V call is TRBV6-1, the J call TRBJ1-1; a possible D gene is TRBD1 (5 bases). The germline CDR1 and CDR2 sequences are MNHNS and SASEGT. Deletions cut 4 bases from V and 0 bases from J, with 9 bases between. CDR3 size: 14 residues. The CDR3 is CASSVTALNTEAFF. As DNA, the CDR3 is TGTGCCAGCAGTGTGACAGCCCTGAACACTGAAGCTTTCTTT.